This T cell receptor (beta chain) was sequenced for a study of blood T cell repertoires in COVID-19. Study information: Sites across the United States, Italy and Spain contributed samples from acute and convalescent COVID-19.

As originally analysed: Amplification of reference gene primers was used by the study to estimate nucleated cell counts. Profiling relied on immunoSEQ multiplex PCR, and the TCRdb table lists in-frame clones only, not all of them. That table is the source of V, J and clone size, and D and trimming were worked out from the DNA. The sample has tens of thousands of clones, approximately 80% seen once. V lost 4 bases, J lost 11 bases, and 21 bases lay in between. CDR3 size: 14 residues. CDR1 and CDR2 (germline): SGHDT, YYEEEE. The TCR sequence derives from a man aged 50-60 years with active or convalescent COVID-19. The material sequenced was peripheral blood. The rearrangement uses TRBV5-6 and TRBJ1-1; tentative D call: TRBD1 (5 bases). The CDR3, as DNA: TGTGCCAGCAGCCCAGGGTGGGGCCTTGTAGGGGCTTTCTTT. This translates into CASSPGWGLVGAFF. Full variable domain (rest looked up from reference TRBV5-6 and TRBJ1-1): DAGVTQSPTHLIKTRGQQVTLRCSPKSGHDTVSWYQQALGQGPQFIFQYYEEEERQRGNFPDRFSGHQFPNYSSELNVNALLLGDSALYLCASSPGWGLVGAFFGQGTRLTVV.